This TCR beta chain was identified during a study of cytomegalovirus exposure and HLA in healthy donors. Study as a whole: In a later analysis, it was reported that the approximately 120 validation repertoires had been produced on the same platform as the 700 or so repertoires belonging to the first cohort. Overall study findings and caveats: There were three CMV-associated chains whose specificity for CMV antigens was confirmed in vitro. Most TCR sequences proved rare, with some public TCRs found in many donors.

Profiling relied on immunoSEQ multiplex PCR, and the TCRdb table lists in-frame clones only, not all of them. The sample lists some 120,000 clones; about 90% were seen once. This clone was seen only a few times. Antigen specificity is unknown. The CDR3 has 14 amino acids. V was clipped by 3 bases and J by 8 bases; unmatched bases: 8. Germline-derived CDR1 and CDR2 are LNHDA and SQIVND (reference sequence). The sample comprised PBMCs. The clonotype comes from a woman aged 18-29 years in good health and CMV-seronegative. The genes are TRBV19 and TRBJ1-2; the match to TRBD1 covers 8 bases. The chain's CDR3 is CASSIDRGEEGYTF. The CDR3 bases are TGTGCCAGTAGTATCGACAGGGGAGAGGAGGGCTACACCTTC.